These T cell receptor beta chains were read from a single sample in a study of cytomegalovirus exposure and HLA in healthy donors. TCRdb keeps only in-frame clones here, not all; method: immunoSEQ multiplex PCR. The table lists some 110,000 clones. The sequenced material came from PBMCs. The receptor source for this set is a man aged 40-49 years in good health and CMV-seronegative. The CDR3 runs from the conserved cysteine through the conserved F or W. The D gene is left open where the match is weak.

TRBJ1-1 TRBV7-9 . TGTGCCAGCAGCTTAGACAGGGTCCTGATGAACACTGAAGCTTTCTTT CASSLDRVLMNTEAFF
TRBJ2-1 TRBV20-1 . TGCAGTCTCCCCCTATACAATGAGCAGTTCTTC CSLPLYNEQFF
TRBJ2-2 TRBV5-1 . TGCGCCAGCAGCTCCCCGGTGTCGCAGGCTGGCGGGGAGCTGTTTTTT CASSSPVSQAGGELFF
TRBJ2-7 TRBV7-3 TRBD1 TGTGCCAGCAGCTTAACTCCAGGGGGCGTGTACGAGCAGTACTTC CASSLTPGGVYEQYF
TRBJ1-2 TRBV28 TRBD1 TGTGCCAGCCGGGACAGGGGACTTATACTCGATGGCTACACCTTC CASRDRGLILDGYTF
TRBJ1-5 TRBV6-1 . TGTGCCAGCAAACATAGCAATCAGCCCCAGCATTTT CASKHSNQPQHF
TRBJ2-1 TRBV7-2 . TGTGCCAGCAGCTTAGCAAGGAGAAACAATGAGCAGTTCTTC CASSLARRNNEQFF
TRBJ2-7 TRBV18 . TGTGCCAGCTCACCAGCCGGGGGTCTACCCTACGAGCAGTACTTC CASSPAGGLPYEQYF
TRBJ2-1 TRBV5-1 TRBD2 TGCGCCAGCAGCTCGGGACTAGCGGTATACAATGAGCAGTTCTTC CASSSGLAVYNEQFF
TRBJ2-7 TRBV6-5 TRBD1 TGTGCCAGCAGTACAGGACAGGAGGTGGGAGAGCAGTACTTC CASSTGQEVGEQYF
TRBJ1-1 TRBV5-1 . TGCGCCAGCAGCTTGGCCGACAGTGAAGCTTTCTTT CASSLADSEAFF
TRBJ2-7 TRBV4-2 TRBD1 TGTGCCAGCAGCCACCGGCAGGGGGCTTACGAGCAGTACTTC CASSHRQGAYEQYF
TRBJ2-7 TRBV7-2 TRBD2 TGTGCCAGCAGCTTACGGGAGGTGGGGGGACGCGAGCAGTACTTC CASSLREVGGREQYF
TRBJ1-2 TRBV7-9 . TGTGCCAGCAGCTTGTACTCCTCGGTTAACTATGGCTACACCTTC CASSLYSSVNYGYTF
TRBJ2-3 TRBV29-1 . TGCAGCGTTGAAGATAGGCCCAAACTAGAGCCCAACACAGATACGCAGTATTTT CSVEDRPKLEPNTDTQYF
TRBJ2-2 TRBV7-2 . TGTGCCAGCAGCGCGGGGGCTCCCGGGGAGCTGTTTTTT CASSAGAPGELFF
TRBJ2-2 TRBV9 TRBD2 TGTGCCAGCAGCGTAGAGGATTGGGGCGGGAGGGGCACCGGGGAGCTGTTTTTT CASSVEDWGGRGTGELFF
TRBJ2-1 TRBV7-9 . TGTGCCAGCAGCTTAGCGATGGGGCAGAGCTCCTACAATGAGCAGTTCTTC CASSLAMGQSSYNEQFF
TRBJ2-4 TRBV19 TRBD2 TGTGCCAGCCTAGCGGTGGGGGGAGCCAAAAACATTCAGTACTTC CASLAVGGAKNIQYF
TRBJ1-4 TRBV6-1 . TGTGCCAGCATCCTTAAGGGGACTAATGAAAAACTGTTTTTT CASILKGTNEKLFF
TRBJ2-1 TRBV6-4 TRBD2 TGTGCCAGCAGTCCTTTTCCGGGACTAGCGGGAGAGGAGCAGTTCTTC CASSPFPGLAGEEQFF
TRBJ2-7 TRBV10-3 . TGTGCCATCAGTGAGTGGGGGGGCACCTTTCCCTACGAGCAGTACTTC CAISEWGGTFPYEQYF
TRBJ1-1 TRBV30 . TGTGCCTGGAGTGTACGGGGGTACACTGAAGCTTTCTTT CAWSVRGYTEAFF
TRBJ2-5 TRBV28 . TGTGCCAGCAGTTTATTGCGGGACTCTCAAGAGACCCAGTACTTC CASSLLRDSQETQYF
TRBJ2-7 TRBV18 . TGTGCCAGCTCGGAGACTAGTATATACGAGCAGTACTTC CASSETSIYEQYF
TRBJ2-7 TRBV19 TRBD1 TGTGCCAGTAGTTCGACAGGGGTTACCTACGAGCAGTACTTC CASSSTGVTYEQYF
TRBJ2-1 TRBV4-1 TRBD2 TGCGCCAGCAGCCAAGAGCCTAGCGGGAGGCATGAGCAGTTCTTC CASSQEPSGRHEQFF
TRBJ2-3 TRBV7-7 TRBD1 TGTGCTAGCAGCTTGGGGACAGTTAGCACAGATACGCAGTATTTT CASSLGTVSTDTQYF
TRBJ1-5 TRBV21-1 . TGTGCCAGCAGCAAAGTCTGCGGGAGCAATCAGCCCCAGCATTTT CASSKVCGSNQPQHF
TRBJ2-7 TRBV6-5 TRBD2 TGTGCCAGCAGTTACACTAGCGGATACGAGCAGTACTTC CASSYTSGYEQYF
TRBJ2-7 TRBV4-3 TRBD1 TGCGCCAGCAGCCGAGATCCCCGGGACAGGGTTAATGAGCAGTACTTC CASSRDPRDRVNEQYF
TRBJ2-7 TRBV27 . TGTGCCAGCATTTTCGTGCAGTACTTC CASIFVQYF
TRBJ1-2 TRBV2 TRBD1 TGTGCCAGCAGTCCCCAGGGGGTCTGGTATGGCTACACCTTC CASSPQGVWYGYTF
TRBJ2-5 TRBV4-1 TRBD2 TGCGCCAGCAGCCAAGATAGACTAGCGGGAGGGCCACGGGAGACCCAGTACTTC CASSQDRLAGGPRETQYF
TRBJ1-3 TRBV10-1 . TGCGCCAGCAGGTGGCGGGTCCTCTCTGGAGACACCATATATTTT CASRWRVLSGDTIYF
TRBJ1-5 TRBV4-1 TRBD1 TGCGCCAGCAGCCAGCGGGGACAGTCGGGTCAGCCCCAGCATTTT CASSQRGQSGQPQHF
TRBJ2-3 TRBV13 TRBD2 TGTGCCAGCAGCTTTACTAGCGGGTTGACAGATACGCAGTATTTT CASSFTSGLTDTQYF
TRBJ2-5 TRBV9 . TGTGCCAGCAGCGCGGACCAAGAGACCCAGTACTTC CASSADQETQYF
TRBJ1-1 TRBV25-1 TRBD1 TGTGCCAGCACTAGGACAGGGGGGTGGTCTGAAGCTTTCTTT CASTRTGGWSEAFF
TRBJ2-7 TRBV6-5 . TGTGCCAGCAGTTACCTTGAGATGCGTTCCTACGAGCAGTACTTC CASSYLEMRSYEQYF